The 22 T cell receptor beta chains reported below all come from one sample, sequenced in a study of graft-versus-host responses after intestinal transplantation. Some clones are missing from TCRdb's copy, which holds only in-frame ones; the method was immunoSEQ multiplex PCR. Of 96,000 or so clones in the sample, roughly 92% are singletons; the top ten hold 0.17%. These receptors' targets are unknown. Material: unstimulated CD4+ T cells sorted from spleen or lymph node cells, obtained before intestinal transplant. All receptors come from a human donor who received an intestinal transplant.

The chain recombines TRBV5-4 with TRBJ2-2, with 10 bases identical to TRBD1. This CDR3 spans 15 amino acids. Germline V lookup: CDR1 SGHNT, CDR2 YYREEE (reference sequence). V shed 4 bases and J 4 bases; nucleotides not matched to a gene: 4. The DNA of the CDR3 is TGTGCCAGCAGCCCCCGGGACAGGGGCACCGGGGAGCTGTTTTTT. It specifies CASSPRDRGTGELFF.

The chain recombines TRBV28 with TRBJ2-7; TRBD1 matches 8 bases. The germline V gene encodes CDR1 MDHEN and CDR2 SYDVKM. This CDR3 has 15 residues. J gave up 0 bases and V 6 bases, and 7 bases lay outside the gene matches. CDR3 protein: CASSPGTGPSYEQYF. CDR3 bases: TGTGCCAGCAGCCCCGGGACAGGCCCCTCCTACGAGCAGTACTTC.

V is TRBV5-3 and J is TRBJ2-7, with 8 nucleotides matching TRBD1. TRBV5-3 carries the ORF label, with uncertain function. The CDR3 loop spans 15 amino acids. V gave up 4 bases and J gave up 3 bases; unmatched junction bases: 9. The CDR3 region is CARSERTGPFYEQYF. The CDR3 DNA reads TGTGCCAGAAGCGAGAGGACAGGGCCATTCTACGAGCAGTACTTC.

The genes are TRBV28 and TRBJ2-7; TRBD2 agrees at 16 bases. Germline CDR1 reads MDHEN; CDR2 reads SYDVKM. This CDR3 is 17 amino acids long. Losses at the gene ends were 5 bases for V and 4 bases for J; bases not matched to a gene: 8. CDR3 DNA: TGTGCCAGCAGTCCCGATCTGGGACTAGCGGGAGGGTACGAGCAGTACTTC. It is translated as CASSPDLGLAGGYEQYF.

The V and J genes are TRBV28 and TRBJ1-2, with 8 bases fitting TRBD1. This CDR3 is 16 amino acids long. Germline trimming cut 6 bases from V and 7 bases from J; bases unmatched to any gene: 16. The germline CDR1 and CDR2 sequences are MDHEN and SYDVKM. DNA for the CDR3: TGTGCCAGCAGCACCCAGGGGGCGGGGGGGAACGGTGGCTACACCTTC. Translated: CASSTQGAGGNGGYTF.

The genes are TRBV5-1 and TRBJ2-7; D not certain. CDR1 is SGHRS, CDR2 YFSETQ, per germline. The V end was cut by 5 bases, the J end by 2 bases, with 14 bases between. The CDR3 consists of 14 residues. CDR3 DNA: TGCGCCAGCAGGCCCTCTCCAGGAACCTACGAGCAGTACTTC. It codes for CASRPSPGTYEQYF.

The chain couples TRBV5-1 to TRBJ2-7; 13 positions match TRBD2. The V segment lost 4 bases and the J segment 0 bases; nucleotides outside the gene matches: 4. Per germline, CDR1 SGHRS and CDR2 YFSETQ. This CDR3 is built from 16 residues. The CDR3 sequence is CASSTGLAGISYEQYF. The CDR3 region has the DNA TGCGCCAGCAGCACGGGACTAGCGGGAATCTCCTACGAGCAGTACTTC.

V is TRBV10-3 and J is TRBJ2-5; 8 nucleotides align to TRBD2. Unmatched junction bases numbered 2, after V lost 0 bases and J lost 5 bases. Per the germline V gene, CDR1 is ENHRY and CDR2 is SYGVKD. The CDR3 spans 14 residues. This CDR3 reads CAISESRGEETQYF. The CDR3 region has the DNA TGTGCCATCAGTGAGTCGCGGGGGGAGGAGACCCAGTACTTC.

The CDR3: CASSWGGPGNEQFF. The CDR3 bases are TGCGCCAGCAGCTGGGGCGGTCCGGGCAATGAGCAGTTCTTC. The chain carries TRBV5-1 and TRBJ2-1; tentative D call: TRBD1 (5 bases). This CDR3 has 14 amino acids. CDR1 and CDR2 (germline): SGHRS, YFSETQ. Trimming stripped 3 bases from V and 6 bases from J, with 13 bases between. The full variable domain, completed using reference TRBV5-1 and TRBJ2-1, is KAGVTQTPRYLIKTRGQQVTLSCSPISGHRSVSWYQQTPGQGLQFLFEYFSETQRNKGNFPGRFSGRQFSNSRSEMNVSTLELGDSALYLCASSWGGPGNEQFFGPGTRLTVL.

The chain is built from TRBV19 and TRBJ1-6, with a weak D call TRBD1 (6 bases). Germline V gives CDR1 LNHDA, CDR2 SQIVND (reference sequence). The CDR3 loop spans 14 amino acids. The germline V and J ends were trimmed by 3 bases and 5 bases, with 8 bases remaining between them. The DNA for the CDR3 is TGTGCCAGTAGTATGACAGGCAATAATTCACCCCTCCACTTT. Translating gives CASSMTGNNSPLHF.

This CDR3 reads CASSLGEYQPQHF. For the CDR3, the DNA is TGTGCCAGCAGCTTAGGCGAGTATCAGCCCCAGCATTTT. The chain recombines TRBV7-8 with TRBJ1-5; D not resolved. Looked up from germline, CDR1 is SGHVS and CDR2 is FQNEAQ. CDR3 length: 13 amino acids. Trimming removed 1 base from V and 5 bases from J, with 6 bases in between.

The chain employs TRBV4-2 and TRBJ2-2; D might be TRBD2 (5 bases). The germline V gene has CDR1 LGHNA and CDR2 YNFKEQ. This CDR3 comprises 16 residues. Trimming pared 1 base from V and 0 bases from J, leaving 9 bases between. CDR3 DNA sequence: TGTGCCAGCAGCCAAGGCGTCGGGACGAACACCGGGGAGCTGTTTTTT. Translation: CASSQGVGTNTGELFF.

This chain uses TRBV13 with TRBJ1-4; D not certain. Germline loops: CDR1 PRHDT, CDR2 FYEKMQ (reference sequence). This CDR3 region has 10 residues. Trimming removed 11 bases at V and 7 bases at J, with 8 bases between. The CDR3 region is CAGESEKLFF. CDR3 DNA sequence: TGTGCCGGAGAAAGTGAAAAACTGTTTTTT. Full variable domain (remainder filled in from reference TRBV13 and TRBJ1-4): AAGVIQSPRHLIKEKRETATLKCYPIPRHDTVYWYQQGPGQDPQFLISFYEKMQSDKGSIPDRFSAQQFSDYHSELNMSSLELGDSALYFCAGESEKLFFGSGTQLSVL.

This chain joins TRBV5-1 and TRBJ2-7; TRBD2 matches at 8 bases. Trimming removed 4 bases from V and 2 bases from J; junction bases left unmatched: 2. The length of the CDR3 is 13 residues. Per the germline V gene, CDR1 is SGHRS and CDR2 is YFSETQ. Here the CDR3 DNA reads TGCGCCAGCAGCCCGGGACTAGCCTACGAGCAGTACTTC. Protein sequence: CASSPGLAYEQYF.

The chain combines TRBV7-8 with TRBJ2-7; D gene unclear. This CDR3 region has 15 residues. V lost 5 bases to trimming and J lost 3 bases, with 17 bases between them. Germline CDR1 SGHVS, CDR2 FQNEAQ. CDR3 sequence: CASSPTRLVYYEQYF. The CDR3 nucleotides read TGTGCCAGCAGCCCAACCAGACTTGTCTACTACGAGCAGTACTTC.

This clone was seen just once. The rearrangement uses TRBV6-5 and TRBJ2-7; D may be TRBD1 (6 bases). The CDR3 extends over 14 amino acids. V was clipped by 2 bases and J by 6 bases, with 14 bases between them. Germline values: CDR1 MNHEY, CDR2 SVGAGI. CDR3 residues: CASSYTQTGLEQYF. The CDR3 DNA reads TGTGCCAGCAGTTACACCCAGACAGGACTCGAGCAGTACTTC.

This chain uses TRBV5-4 with TRBJ2-5; TRBD1 agrees at 9 bases. CDR3 length: 14 amino acids. V gave up 4 bases and J gave up 4 bases; unmatched junction bases: 5. Per germline, CDR1 SGHNT and CDR2 YYREEE (reference sequence). CDR3 in DNA: TGTGCCAGCAGCGATGGACAGGGGACAGAGACCCAGTACTTC. It yields the protein CASSDGQGTETQYF.

The V and J genes are TRBV6-6 and TRBJ1-1; the D gene is possibly TRBD1 (5 bases). The CDR3 has 14 amino acids. Trimming shortened V by 6 bases and J by 6 bases, and 17 bases separated the two germline ends. The V gene's germline CDR1 is MNHNY and CDR2 SVGAGI (reference sequence). CDR3 sequence (DNA): TGTGCCAGCAGCGCCTCCCCCAGGGTTGCTGAAGCTTTCTTT. It yields the protein CASSASPRVAEAFF.

The CDR3 loop is CATTIIIAASTDTQYF. The CDR3 DNA reads as TGTGCCACGACGATAATAATAGCGGCCTCCACAGATACGCAGTATTTT. J is TRBJ2-3 and V is TRBV11-2, with D perhaps TRBD2 (6 bases). The CDR3 is 16 residues long. V lost 10 bases, J lost 2 bases, and 22 bases lay in between. Germline V gene data show CDR1 as SGHAT and CDR2 as FQNNGV. The variable domain in full, with the rest retrieved from reference TRBV11-2 and TRBJ2-3, is EAGVAQSPRYKIIEKRQSVAFWCNPISGHATLYWYQQILGQGPKLLIQFQNNGVVDDSQLPKDRFSAERLKGVDSTLKIQPAKLEDSAVYLCATTIIIAASTDTQYFGPGTRLTVL.

The rearrangement uses TRBV18 and TRBJ2-1; TRBD1 matches 8 bases. The germline V gene has CDR1 KGHSH and CDR2 LQKENI. The CDR3 is made up of 14 amino acids. Germline trimming cut 4 bases from V and 2 bases from J; bases unmatched to any gene: 1. CDR3 DNA sequence: TGTGCCAGCTCACAGACAGGGGCCTACAATGAGCAGTTCTTC. It encodes CASSQTGAYNEQFF.

This sequence joins TRBV5-1 and TRBJ2-2; TRBD2 agrees at 7 bases. The V segment lost 2 bases and the J segment 2 bases; nucleotides outside the gene matches: 6. The germline gives CDR1 SGHRS, CDR2 YFSETQ. The CDR3 contains 16 residues. The chain's CDR3 is CASSLLGGPNTGELFF. CDR3 DNA sequence: TGCGCCAGCAGCTTATTGGGAGGGCCCAACACCGGGGAGCTGTTTTTT.

The chain employs TRBV15 and TRBJ1-5; perhaps TRBD1 as D (6 bases). CDR1 is LNHNV, CDR2 YYDKDF, per germline (reference sequence). CDR3 length equals 14 residues. The V and J ends lost 3 bases and 3 bases respectively, with 9 bases between them. DNA for the CDR3: TGTGCCACCAGCAGGGGGGCCAACAATCAGCCCCAGCATTTT. Its protein is CATSRGANNQPQHF. Filled out from reference TRBV15 and TRBJ1-5, the complete variable domain reads DAMVIQNPRYQVTQFGKPVTLSCSQTLNHNVMYWYQQKSSQAPKLLFHYYDKDFNNEADTPDNFQSRRPNTSFCFLDIRSPGLGDTAMYLCATSRGANNQPQHFGDGTRLSIL.